This T cell receptor beta chain is drawn from a study of cytomegalovirus exposure and HLA in healthy donors. Overall study: From donors who were HLA-typed, an early data release held around 80 million unique TCRs.

Findings and caveats of the study: An observed cluster of highly shared sequence variants was recorded as a likely sequencing artifact.

Germline V gene sequence: CDR1 LGHNT, CDR2 FRNRAP. This CDR3 contains 17 residues. Trimming at V came to 3 bases and at J to 0 bases, leaving 7 bases not matched to a gene. For this clone: Its antigen is still unknown.

The study ran its PCR with 60 Vbeta and 13 Jbeta primers. The method was immunoSEQ multiplex PCR; TCRdb's version includes in-frame clones alone and lacks a portion of them. The sample lists some 150,000 clones, roughly 80% occurring once. Among the donors, all were healthy bone marrow donors. Donors counted as nominally healthy when sampled, yet unrecorded immune exposures were likely. Sequencing was performed on PBMCs. The sequence came from a middle-aged man in good health and CMV-seronegative. V gene TRBV12-5 combines with J gene TRBJ2-1; 8 positions match TRBD2. DNA for the CDR3: TGTGCTAGTGGTTTAGGATCTAGCGGGTCCTCCTACAATGAGCAGTTCTTC. Encoded protein: CASGLGSSGSSYNEQFF.